The clone carrying this TCR beta chain was found many times. J lost 4 bases, V lost 4 bases, and 11 bases had no gene match. There are 16 residues in the CDR3. Germline V gene data show CDR1 as SGHAT and CDR2 as FQNNGV. Amplification of TCR beta CDR3 regions used RNA transcripts. First-round RT-PCR employed HTBI primers, with a second-round multiplex PCR after it. TCRdb processed the multiplex PCR reads anew with MiXCR; each CDR3 protein has one entry. The sample has about 370,000 distinct CDR3 sequences; about 17% are singletons. This entry belongs to a study of Graves' ophthalmopathy and Graves' hyperthyroidism.

The receptor comes from a woman between 18 and 29 years old with Graves' ophthalmopathy. The source material was peripheral blood. The chain couples TRBV11-2 to TRBJ2-7; 9 bases map to TRBD2. The CDR3 reads CASSWAERGAAYEQYF. In nucleotides, the CDR3 is TGTGCCAGCAGCTGGGCGGAGCGGGGGGCTGCGTACGAGCAGTACTTC.